This T cell receptor (beta chain) was recorded in a study of graft-versus-host responses after intestinal transplantation. Study-level information: Tacrolimus and steroids were given for about 3 years to all recipients after anti-thymocyte globulin induction. Points from the study as a whole: Some GvH clones were seen earlier in gut or blood, suggesting intestinal origin. HvG clone declines early post-transplant were associated with peak circulating GvH levels.

Per the germline V gene, CDR1 is KGHSH and CDR2 is LQKENI. The CDR3 runs to 15 residues. With 3 bases clipped from V and 7 bases from J, the junction kept 5 bases outside the gene matches. Comments on this clone: The antigen is not known.

The assay was immunoSEQ multiplex PCR, and TCRdb's table has in-frame clones only and misses some. The sample holds roughly 92,000 clones; roughly nine tenths are singletons and the top ten take around 0.3%. J is TRBJ2-1 and V is TRBV18; 11 bases are a match to TRBD2. The sequenced sample was unstimulated CD4+ T cells sorted from spleen or lymph node cells, obtained before transplant. This receptor was taken from a human donor who was the organ donor for an intestinal transplant. The CDR3 spells CASSPRTSGLNEQFF. CDR3 DNA sequence: TGTGCCAGCTCACCGCGGACTAGCGGGCTGAATGAGCAGTTCTTC.